The source of this TCR beta chain is a study of human T cells and chemical hapten exposure. Study-level findings and limits: TCRs at high frequency, those above 1 in 1000, did not change with DPC sensitization.

Time point specified: pre-sensitization, week 0. As for treatment: therapeutic diphenylcyclopropenone sensitization with weekly scalp DPC. Alopecia patients deemed DPC-suitable, aged 18 to 70, excluding pregnancy. Unique molecular identifiers were attached to individual cDNA molecules within the library. Original data processing: Ranging from about 20,000 to 690,600, TCR counts per sample had a median value of approximately 97,000. TCRdb passed the RACE reads through MiXCR, listing each CDR3 protein once. The V and J calls come from TCRdb's annotation, not from the publication. The sample consists of over 300,000 distinct CDR3 sequences, approximately 5% of them appearing once. As to this clonotype: The antigen is not known.

The CDR3 loop spans 14 amino acids. The V gene's germline CDR1 is LGHNT and CDR2 FRNRAP. The ends were cut back, 2 bases at V and 4 bases at J, with 11 bases in the middle. This TCR came from a woman between 45 and 65 years old with alopecia areata. Some clones in this sample may be carry-over from other donors' samples. The gene calls are TRBV12-5 and TRBJ1-1, with a weak D call TRBD1 (6 bases). Material: whole blood, obtained in connection with sensitization to the hapten diphenylcyclopropenone (DPC). This CDR3 reads CASGLTGGLTEAFF. For the CDR3, the DNA is TGTGCTAGTGGTTTGACCGGGGGGCTCACTGAAGCTTTCTTT. Drawing the rest from reference TRBV12-5 and TRBJ1-1, the complete variable domain is DARVTQTPRHKVTEMGQEVTMRCQPILGHNTVFWYRQTMMQGLELLAYFRNRAPLDDSGMPKDRFSAEMPDATLATLKIQPSEPRDSAVYFCASGLTGGLTEAFFGQGTRLTVV.